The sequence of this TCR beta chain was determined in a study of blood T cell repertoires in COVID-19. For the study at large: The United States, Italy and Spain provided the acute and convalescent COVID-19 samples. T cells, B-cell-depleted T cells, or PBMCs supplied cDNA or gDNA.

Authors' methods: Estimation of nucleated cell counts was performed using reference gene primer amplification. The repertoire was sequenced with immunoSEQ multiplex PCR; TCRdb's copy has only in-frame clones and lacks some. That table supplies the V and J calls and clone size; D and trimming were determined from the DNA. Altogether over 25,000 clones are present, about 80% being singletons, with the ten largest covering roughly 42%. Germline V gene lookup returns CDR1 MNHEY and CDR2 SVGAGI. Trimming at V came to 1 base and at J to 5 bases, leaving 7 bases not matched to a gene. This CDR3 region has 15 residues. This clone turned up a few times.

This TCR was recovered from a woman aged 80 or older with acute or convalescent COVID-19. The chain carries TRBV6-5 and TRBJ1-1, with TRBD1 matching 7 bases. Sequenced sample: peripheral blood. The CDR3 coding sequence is TGTGCCAGCAGTTACTATAAGGGGGCTGGAACTGAAGCTTTCTTT. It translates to CASSYYKGAGTEAFF.